Here is one TCR beta chain with its context. The antigen remains unidentified. This entry is derived from a study of human T cells and chemical hapten exposure. Whole-study results and caveats: Expanded TCRs were compared with controls, and the expanded TCRs formed significantly more large CDR3 similarity clusters.

The CDR3 length is 13 residues. Trimming removed 6 bases at V and 0 bases at J, with 7 bases between. Germline values: CDR1 LGHDT, CDR2 YNNKEL (reference sequence). TCRdb fed the RACE reads into MiXCR, producing one record per CDR3 protein. The sample carries about 380,000 distinct CDR3 sequences, approximately 5.1% recorded once. Noted time point: pre-sensitization, week 0. This sample's treatment: therapeutic diphenylcyclopropenone sensitization with weekly scalp DPC. The source was whole blood, collected in connection with sensitization to the hapten diphenylcyclopropenone (DPC). This rearrangement joins TRBV3-1 to TRBJ2-3; D not certain. The TCR originated in a woman aged 50 to 65 with alopecia areata. Some clones in this sample may be carry-over from other donors' samples. The CDR3 spells CASRAPSTDTQYF. CDR3 DNA: TGTGCCAGCAGGGCTCCCAGCACAGATACGCAGTATTTT.